This TCR beta chain was retrieved from a study of blood T cell repertoires in COVID-19. Study-wide context: The origin of the acute and convalescent COVID-19 samples was the United States, Italy and Spain.

Original data processing: It was from reference gene primer amplification that nucleated cell counts were estimated. TCRdb keeps only in-frame clones here, not all; method: immunoSEQ multiplex PCR. The DNA gave D and trimming, while V, J and clone size come from that table. This sample has tens of thousands of clones, with over 60% found just once. In germline, CDR1 is SGHTA, CDR2 FQGNSA. The J segment lost 9 bases and the V segment lost 4 bases, leaving 7 bases of the junction unmatched. CDR3 length equals 14 residues. V gene TRBV7-2 combines with J gene TRBJ2-7, with 12 nucleotides matching TRBD1. The sequence derives from a woman between 50 and 59 years old with active or convalescent COVID-19. Sequencing input: peripheral blood. This CDR3 reads CASSSGTGGVGQYF. The CDR3, as DNA: TGTGCCAGCAGCTCAGGGACAGGGGGCGTAGGGCAGTACTTC.